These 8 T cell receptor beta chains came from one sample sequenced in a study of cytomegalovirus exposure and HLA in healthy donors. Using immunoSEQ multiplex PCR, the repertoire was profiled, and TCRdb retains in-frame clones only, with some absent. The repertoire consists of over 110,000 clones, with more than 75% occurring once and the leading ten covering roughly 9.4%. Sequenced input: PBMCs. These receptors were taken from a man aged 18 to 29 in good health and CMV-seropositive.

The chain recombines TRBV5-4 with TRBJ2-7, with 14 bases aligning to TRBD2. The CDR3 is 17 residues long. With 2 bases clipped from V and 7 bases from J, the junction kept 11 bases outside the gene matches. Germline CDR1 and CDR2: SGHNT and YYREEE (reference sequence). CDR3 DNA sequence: TGTGCCAGCAGCTTAGGTTCGGGACTAGCGGGAGTAGATGAGCAGTACTTC. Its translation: CASSLGSGLAGVDEQYF.

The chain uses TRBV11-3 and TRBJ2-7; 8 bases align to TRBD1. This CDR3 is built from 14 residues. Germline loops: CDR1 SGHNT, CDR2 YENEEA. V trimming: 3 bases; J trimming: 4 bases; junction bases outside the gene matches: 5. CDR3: CASSFWTGMYEQYF. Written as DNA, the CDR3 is TGTGCCAGCAGCTTCTGGACAGGGATGTACGAGCAGTACTTC.

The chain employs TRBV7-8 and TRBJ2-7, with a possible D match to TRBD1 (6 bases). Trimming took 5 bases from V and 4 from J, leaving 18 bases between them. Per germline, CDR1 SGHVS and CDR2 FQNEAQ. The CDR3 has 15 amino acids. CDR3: CASSLRTVMFYEQYF. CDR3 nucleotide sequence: TGTGCCAGCAGCCTCAGGACAGTTATGTTTTACGAGCAGTACTTC.

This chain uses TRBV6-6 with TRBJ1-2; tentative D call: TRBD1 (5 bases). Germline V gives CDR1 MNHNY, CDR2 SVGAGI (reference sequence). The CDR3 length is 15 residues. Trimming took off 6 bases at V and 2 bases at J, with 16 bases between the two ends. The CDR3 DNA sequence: TGTGCCAGCAGAATCGCCGGACAAGAAAACTATGGCTACACCTTC. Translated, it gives CASRIAGQENYGYTF.

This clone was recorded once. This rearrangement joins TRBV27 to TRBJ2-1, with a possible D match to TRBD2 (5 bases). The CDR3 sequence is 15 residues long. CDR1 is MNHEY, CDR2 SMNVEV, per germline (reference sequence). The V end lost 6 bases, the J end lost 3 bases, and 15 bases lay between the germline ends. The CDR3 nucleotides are TGTGCCAGCAGGTCCGCGGGTGGCGGCTACAATGAGCAGTTCTTC. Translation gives CASRSAGGGYNEQFF.

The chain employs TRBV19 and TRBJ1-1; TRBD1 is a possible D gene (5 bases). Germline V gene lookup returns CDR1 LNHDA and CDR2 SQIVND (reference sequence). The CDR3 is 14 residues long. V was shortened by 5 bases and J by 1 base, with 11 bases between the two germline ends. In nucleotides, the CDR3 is TGTGCCAGTAGTTTCGGGGGAAGGAACACTGAAGCTTTCTTT. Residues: CASSFGGRNTEAFF.

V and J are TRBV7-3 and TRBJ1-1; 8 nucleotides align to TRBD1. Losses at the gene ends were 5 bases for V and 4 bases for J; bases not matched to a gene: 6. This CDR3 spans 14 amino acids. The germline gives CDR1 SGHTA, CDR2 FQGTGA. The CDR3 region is CASSLGQGSTEAFF. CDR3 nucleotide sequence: TGTGCCAGCAGCCTAGGACAGGGTTCCACTGAAGCTTTCTTT.

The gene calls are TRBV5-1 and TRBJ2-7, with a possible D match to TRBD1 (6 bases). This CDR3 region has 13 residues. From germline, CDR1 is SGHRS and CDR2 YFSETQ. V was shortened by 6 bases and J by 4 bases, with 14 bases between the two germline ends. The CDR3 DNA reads TGCGCCAGCAAGGACAGAAATGCTTACGAGCAGTACTTC. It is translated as CASKDRNAYEQYF. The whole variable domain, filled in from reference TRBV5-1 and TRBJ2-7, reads KAGVTQTPRYLIKTRGQQVTLSCSPISGHRSVSWYQQTPGQGLQFLFEYFSETQRNKGNFPGRFSGRQFSNSRSEMNVSTLELGDSALYLCASKDRNAYEQYFGPGTRLTVT.